This TCR beta chain was profiled in a study of T cells after yellow fever vaccination. Study-level findings and limits: Among primary-vaccination clones, most reappeared after the booster, at about 95% for CD4 and around 91% for CD8.

TCR cDNA was made by 5'RACE template switching, adding a universal primer site and UMIs. In TCRdb, the 5' RACE reads were re-called with MiXCR into one record per CDR3 protein. Altogether under 55,000 distinct CDR3 sequences are present, 6% to 8.5% being singletons, with the ten largest covering more than 20%. Germline CDR1 MNHEY, CDR2 SVGEGT. CDR3 length: 13 amino acids. Trimming pared 6 bases from V and 1 base from J, leaving 9 bases between. This clonotype was picked up many times. The sequence was obtained from a man in his late teens or twenties who received the YFV17D yellow fever vaccine. Sequences were derived from CD8+ T cells not binding an NS4B(214-222) dextramer, sorted from PBMCs, sampled approximately 40 days after the first yellow fever vaccination. The gene calls are TRBV6-2 or TRBV6-3 and TRBJ1-1; a possible D gene is TRBD1 (5 bases). CDR3 in amino acids: CASSRQGNTEAFF. DNA for the CDR3: TGTGCCAGCAGCCGGCAGGGGAACACTGAAGCTTTCTTT.